A selection of T cell receptor beta chains follows, all from one sample in a study of neurological immune-mediated disorders. TCRdb reprocessed the 5' RACE reads via MiXCR and lists one record per CDR3 protein. The profile shows 20,000 to 25,000 distinct CDR3 sequences, approximately 6.6% of them singletons. Source material: CD8+ T cells from blood. These receptors were collected from a man between 18 and 35 years old in good health. Each CDR3 is given with its conserved first and last residue. The D gene is left open where the match is weak. A clone size is listed for some rows: how often the clone was seen (once, few, many), or a class if it is expanded.

abundance | j_gene | v_gene | d_gene | CDR3aa | CDR3nt
many | TRBJ1-2 | TRBV9 | TRBD1 | CASSFTRDRASNYGYTF | TGTGCCAGCAGCTTCACCCGGGACAGGGCCTCTAACTATGGCTACACCTTC
many | TRBJ2-5 | TRBV9 | . | CASSARSVEPQYF | TGTGCCAGCAGCGCCCGTTCCGTAGAGCCCCAGTACTTC
many | TRBJ1-5 | TRBV12-3/TRBV12-4 | . | CASSPGLGFNQPQHF | TGTGCCAGCAGTCCGGGCCTCGGGTTTAATCAGCCCCAGCATTTT
many | TRBJ1-1 | TRBV10-3 | TRBD1 | CAISEGQGMNTEAFF | TGTGCCATCAGTGAGGGACAGGGGATGAACACTGAAGCTTTCTTT
many | TRBJ1-2 | TRBV7-9 | . | CASSLGEGHWDYGYTF | TGTGCCAGCAGCTTAGGCGAGGGGCATTGGGACTATGGCTACACCTTC
many | TRBJ1-3 | TRBV9 | . | CASSDHPRTASSGNTIYF | TGTGCCAGCAGCGATCACCCAAGGACGGCATCGTCTGGAAACACCATATATTTT
many | TRBJ2-1 | TRBV6-2/TRBV6-3 | . | CASSVLGTPYNEQFF | TGTGCCAGCAGTGTTCTGGGGACGCCCTACAATGAGCAGTTCTTC
many | TRBJ2-7 | TRBV6-5 | . | CASSYSVRGTYEQYF | TGTGCCAGCAGTTACTCGGTCCGCGGGACCTACGAGCAGTACTTC
many | TRBJ1-3 | TRBV29-1 | TRBD1 | CSVEAADRVGDTIYF | TGCAGCGTTGAAGCCGCGGACAGGGTGGGGGACACCATATATTTT
many | TRBJ1-5 | TRBV5-1 | . | CASSLGLGTQPQHF | TGCGCCAGCAGCTTGGGTCTAGGGACACAGCCCCAGCATTTT
many | TRBJ2-2 | TRBV7-2 | . | CASSFGGELFF | TGTGCCAGCAGCTTCGGCGGGGAGCTGTTTTTT
many | TRBJ2-1 | TRBV9 | . | CASSADNEQFF | TGTGCCAGCAGCGCGGACAATGAGCAGTTCTTC
. | TRBJ2-7 | TRBV28 | . | CASSFSLDEQYF | TGTGCCAGCAGTTTCTCCCTGGACGAGCAGTACTTC
many | TRBJ2-3 | TRBV9 | TRBD2 | CASSGPSGGHTDTQYF | TGTGCCAGCAGCGGTCCTAGCGGGGGCCATACAGATACGCAGTATTTT
many | TRBJ2-1 | TRBV6-2/TRBV6-3 | . | CASSYSSIAYQSSYNEQFF | TGTGCCAGCAGTTACTCGAGTATCGCCTATCAGAGCTCCTACAATGAGCAGTTCTTC
many | TRBJ2-3 | TRBV7-9 | . | CASSLGTDTQYF | TGTGCCAGCAGCTTAGGCACAGATACGCAGTATTTT
many | TRBJ2-2 | TRBV29-1 | . | CSAVGSPGELFF | TGCAGCGCCGTGGGTTCCCCCGGGGAGCTGTTTTTT
medium-sized | TRBJ2-2 | TRBV10-3 | . | CAISVQDYTGELFF | TGTGCCATCAGTGTTCAGGATTACACCGGGGAGCTGTTTTTT
. | TRBJ2-1 | TRBV6-2/TRBV6-3 | TRBD2 | CATLDYRGSGVLYNEQFF | TGTGCCACCCTAGACTACAGAGGCAGCGGGGTTTTATACAATGAGCAGTTCTTC
many | TRBJ2-3 | TRBV7-9 | . | CASSPYSTDTQYF | TGTGCCAGCAGCCCGTATAGCACAGATACGCAGTATTTT
many | TRBJ1-1 | TRBV6-6 | . | CASSLTGEAFF | TGTGCCAGCAGCTTAACAGGCGAAGCTTTCTTT
many | TRBJ1-1 | TRBV7-9 | TRBD1 | CASTPTGVAEAFF | TGTGCCAGCACTCCAACAGGGGTCGCTGAAGCTTTCTTT
many | TRBJ2-7 | TRBV5-1 | . | CASSLTEIYEQYF | TGCGCCAGCAGCTTGACAGAAATCTACGAGCAGTACTTC
. | TRBJ2-4 | TRBV3-1 | . | CASTAGGKNIQYF | TGTGCCAGCACGGCCGGGGGCAAAAACATTCAGTACTTC
. | TRBJ1-2 | TRBV28 | TRBD1 | CASSFDRVYGYTF | TGTGCCAGCAGTTTTGACAGGGTCTATGGCTACACCTTC